This T cell receptor (beta chain) comes out of a study of spatial heterogeneity in lung cancer. The wider study: Bulk RNA-seq from matched material yielded a T cell module score that correlated strongly with TCR transcript counts in tumor regions. Combinations of a unique TCR and a UMI were tallied in raw reads, and on average each appeared more than ten times. Study outcomes and limitations: In tumors, expanded intratumoral alpha and beta TCR counts tracked mutation counts.

The time point denotes: sample taken at primary tumor resection. TCRdb fed the 5' RACE reads into MiXCR, producing one record per CDR3 protein. The table lists thousands of distinct CDR3 sequences, 5% to 6% of them singletons. The sample holds many counts of this clonotype. Its antigen is currently unknown. The receptor's source is a male donor with early-stage non-small cell lung cancer. The sequencing used lung tumor tissue, collected at surgery.

The CDR3 loop is CASSLEQAANTGELFF. The CDR3 nucleotides are TGTGCCAGCAGCTTGGAACAGGCAGCGAACACCGGGGAGCTGTTTTTT. The gene calls are TRBV5-4 and TRBJ2-2; possibly TRBD1 for D (5 bases). The V and J ends lost 0 bases and 0 bases respectively, with 9 bases between them. The CDR3 has 16 amino acids. Germline lookup yields CDR1 SGHNT and CDR2 YYREEE (reference sequence).